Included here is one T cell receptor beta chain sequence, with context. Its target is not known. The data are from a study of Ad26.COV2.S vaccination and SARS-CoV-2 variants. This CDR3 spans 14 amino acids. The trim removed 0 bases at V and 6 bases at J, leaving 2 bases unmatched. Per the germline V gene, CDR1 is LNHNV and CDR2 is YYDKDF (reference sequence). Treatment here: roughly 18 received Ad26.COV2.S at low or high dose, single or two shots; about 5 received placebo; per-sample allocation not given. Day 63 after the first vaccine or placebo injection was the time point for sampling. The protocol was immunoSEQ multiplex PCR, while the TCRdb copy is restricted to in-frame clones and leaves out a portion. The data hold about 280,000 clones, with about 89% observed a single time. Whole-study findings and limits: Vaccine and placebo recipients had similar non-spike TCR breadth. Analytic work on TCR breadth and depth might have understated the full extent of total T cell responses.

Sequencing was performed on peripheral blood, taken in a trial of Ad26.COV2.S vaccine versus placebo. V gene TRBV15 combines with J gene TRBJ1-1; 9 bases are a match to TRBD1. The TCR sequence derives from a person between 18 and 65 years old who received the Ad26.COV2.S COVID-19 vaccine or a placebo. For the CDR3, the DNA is TGTGCCACCAGCAGAGATAGGACAGGGGCTGAAGCTTTCTTT. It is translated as CATSRDRTGAEAFF.